The 22 T cell receptor beta chains below all came from one sample that was sequenced in a study of blood T cell dynamics during melanoma immunotherapy. Documented time point: week 3, after first cycle of checkpoint inhibitor. Produced via immunoSEQ multiplex PCR; TCRdb's table is partial and in-frame only. The data hold about 11,000 clones, with 89% observed a single time. The source was blood, collected from a patient treated with checkpoint blockade. The receptors here all came from a human donor with melanoma.

The rearrangement links TRBV2 to TRBJ2-5; weak D call: TRBD2 (5 bases). The better agreement between TRBJ2-7 and the DNA end casts doubt on the J call. Germline CDR1 reads SNHLY; CDR2 reads FYNNEI. There are 15 residues in the CDR3. Here the CDR3 DNA reads TGTGCCAGCAGTGAAGCCCCGCCGGGGTCGTCCGAGCAGTACTTC. This gives the protein CASSEAPPGSSEQYF.

This clone was found a few times. The chain carries TRBV6-6 and TRBJ1-1, with D perhaps TRBD1 (6 bases). The CDR3 extends over 13 amino acids. The germline V gene encodes CDR1 MNHNY and CDR2 SVGAGI (reference sequence). Trimming cost V 5 bases and J 3 bases, with 10 bases left between them. The chain's CDR3 is CASSVEGDTEAFF. For the CDR3, the DNA is TGTGCCAGCAGTGTTGAGGGGGACACTGAAGCTTTCTTT.

The chain joins TRBV27 to TRBJ2-3, with 11 bases identical to TRBD1. The CDR3 has 16 residues. Per the germline V gene, CDR1 is MNHEY and CDR2 is SMNVEV (reference sequence). After removal of 6 bases from V and 4 bases from J, the junction contained 9 bases not matched to a gene. DNA of the CDR3: TGTGCCAGCAGCATGATCCCGGGACAGGGGGCAGATACGCAGTATTTT. Protein product: CASSMIPGQGADTQYF.

The chain employs TRBV7-9 and TRBJ1-5, with 7 bases identical to TRBD1. CDR3 size: 15 residues. Germline trimming cut 1 base from V and 4 bases from J; bases unmatched to any gene: 4. Germline V gene data show CDR1 as SEHNR and CDR2 as FQNEAQ (reference sequence). The CDR3 reads CASSLGGTENQPQHF. CDR3 in DNA: TGTGCCAGCAGCTTAGGGGGGACAGAAAATCAGCCCCAGCATTTT. Drawing the rest from reference TRBV7-9 and TRBJ1-5, the complete variable domain is DTGVSQNPRHKITKRGQNVTFRCDPISEHNRLYWYRQTLGQGPEFLTYFQNEAQLEKSRLLSDRFSAERPKGSFSTLEIQRTEQGDSAMYLCASSLGGTENQPQHFGDGTRLSIL.

The chain links TRBV27 to TRBJ2-5; either TRBD1 or TRBD2 may supply D (5 bases each). The end of the DNA is better explained by TRBJ2-7, so the J call may be wrong. Germline CDR1 reads MNHEY; CDR2 reads SMNVEV (reference sequence). There are 13 residues in the CDR3. The CDR3 nucleotides are TGTGCCAGCAGTTTCCGAGGGGCGGGCGAGCAGTACTTC. Protein product: CASSFRGAGEQYF.

The V call is TRBV5-1, the J call TRBJ1-1, with D maybe TRBD1 (5 bases). Germline CDR1 SGHRS, CDR2 YFSETQ. CDR3 length equals 12 residues. Trimming left V 2 bases short and J 8 bases short, with 10 bases between. The CDR3 reads CASSFPGPEAFF. The CDR3 bases are TGCGCCAGCAGCTTCCCGGGACCCGAAGCTTTCTTT.

The CDR3 DNA is TGTGCCAGCAGTTTACTTGGACTAGCGGGGACCTTAGGGGAGACCCAGTACTTC. The encoded protein is CASSLLGLAGTLGETQYF. V and J are TRBV28 and TRBJ2-5; 12 nucleotides line up with TRBD2. Germline V gene data show CDR1 as MDHEN and CDR2 as SYDVKM. V lost 2 bases to trimming and J lost 5 bases; unmatched junction nucleotides: 12. The CDR3 extends over 18 amino acids. The full variable domain, with the rest looked up from reference TRBV28 and TRBJ2-5, is DVKVTQSSRYLVKRTGEKVFLECVQDMDHENMFWYRQDPGLGLRLIYFSYDVKMKEKGDIPEGYSVSREKKERFSLILESASTNQTSMYLCASSLLGLAGTLGETQYFGPGTRLLVL.

This rearrangement joins TRBV6-6 to TRBJ1-2; D is possibly TRBD1 (5 bases). Trimming cost V 0 bases and J 6 bases, with 8 bases left between them. Germline V gene data show CDR1 as MNHNY and CDR2 as SVGAGI (reference sequence). The CDR3 is 13 amino acids. The CDR3, as DNA: TGTGCCAGCAGTTACTCCCCCAGGGATGGCTACACCTTC. Encoded protein: CASSYSPRDGYTF.

V and J are TRBV21-1 and TRBJ2-5; the D call TRBD2 from the table was never checked on the DNA. TRBV21-1 has pseudogene status. CDR3 length equals 19 residues. CDR3 loop: CASSKWGGTSGRRQETQYF. CDR3 nucleotides: TGTGCCAGCAGCAAATGGGGCGGGACTAGTGGACGGCGGCAAGAGACCCAGTACTTC.

CDR3 nucleotide sequence: TGTGCCAGCAGCGTAGGTTCGGGGCTGAGCTATGGCTACACCTTC. This gives the protein CASSVGSGLSYGYTF. The chain has TRBV9 and TRBJ1-2; tentatively, D is TRBD1 (5 bases). V lost 0 bases and J lost 4, with 13 bases in between. The germline V gene encodes CDR1 SGDLS and CDR2 YYNGEE. The CDR3 spans 15 residues.

This sequence joins TRBV11-2 and TRBJ1-2; 8 bases are shared with TRBD1. Germline values: CDR1 SGHAT, CDR2 FQNNGV. The CDR3 covers 16 residues. Losses at the gene ends were 5 bases for V and 4 bases for J; bases not matched to a gene: 12. The chain's CDR3 is CASSPIQGGRFYGYTF. Here the CDR3 DNA reads TGTGCCAGCAGCCCAATACAGGGGGGCCGCTTCTATGGCTACACCTTC.

J is TRBJ2-7 and V is TRBV11-2, with D perhaps being TRBD1 or TRBD2 (5 bases each). The germline V and J ends were trimmed by 3 bases and 0 bases, with 18 bases remaining between them. From germline, CDR1 is SGHAT and CDR2 FQNNGV. The CDR3 is made up of 17 amino acids. The CDR3 DNA reads TGTGCCAGCAGCTTCGGGTACCTTGAGGGGAGCTCCTACGAGCAGTACTTC. The encoded protein is CASSFGYLEGSSYEQYF. The entire variable domain, with the rest obtained from reference TRBV11-2 and TRBJ2-7, is as follows: EAGVAQSPRYKIIEKRQSVAFWCNPISGHATLYWYQQILGQGPKLLIQFQNNGVVDDSQLPKDRFSAERLKGVDSTLKIQPAKLEDSAVYLCASSFGYLEGSSYEQYFGPGTRLTVT.

This chain links TRBV7-2 with TRBJ1-5; TRBD1 matches 9 bases. CDR1 is SGHTA, CDR2 FQGNSA, per germline. The CDR3 loop spans 14 amino acids. V shed 5 bases and J 3 bases; nucleotides not matched to a gene: 2. CDR3 loop: CASSPQGANQPQHF. The CDR3 DNA is TGTGCCAGCAGCCCACAGGGGGCCAATCAGCCCCAGCATTTT.

This clone occurred a few times. This rearrangement joins TRBV2 to TRBJ2-6; either TRBD1 or TRBD2 may supply D (6 bases each). V lost 4 bases and J 0 bases, leaving 19 bases between the germline ends. This CDR3 has 19 amino acids. CDR1 and CDR2 from the germline V gene are SNHLY and FYNNEI. CDR3 amino acids: CASSGAPGAGPSGANVLTF. The CDR3 nucleotides read TGTGCCAGCAGTGGGGCCCCGGGGGCGGGGCCCTCTGGGGCCAACGTCCTGACTTTC.

The chain uses TRBV7-8 and TRBJ2-1, with 7 bases lining up with TRBD2. The CDR3 sequence is 15 residues long. V shed 2 bases, J shed 7 bases, and the junction held 8 bases outside the gene matches. Germline lookup yields CDR1 SGHVS and CDR2 FQNEAQ. In DNA, the CDR3 is TGTGCCAGCAGCTTACGGCGGGAGCGAGGGAATGAGCAGTTCTTC. Its protein is CASSLRRERGNEQFF. The full variable domain, its missing parts supplied by reference TRBV7-8 and TRBJ2-1, is GAGVSQSPRYKVAKRGQDVALRCDPISGHVSLFWYQQALGQGPEFLTYFQNEAQLDKSGLPSDRFFAERPEGSVSTLKIQRTQQEDSAVYLCASSLRRERGNEQFFGPGTRLTVL.

V gene TRBV28 combines with J gene TRBJ1-5; 7 nucleotides align to TRBD1. Trimming cost V 7 bases and J 3 bases; bases outside gene matches: 18. The CDR3 has 18 residues. Germline V gene lookup returns CDR1 MDHEN and CDR2 SYDVKM. CDR3 sequence reads: CASTVIGVWGQPNQPQHF. CDR3 sequence (DNA): TGTGCCAGCACCGTAATTGGAGTGTGGGGACAGCCCAATCAGCCCCAGCATTTT.

The gene calls are TRBV27 and TRBJ1-1; possibly TRBD1 for D (5 bases). Trimming stripped 2 bases from V and 1 base from J, with 8 bases between. The CDR3 contains 14 residues. The germline gives CDR1 MNHEY, CDR2 SMNVEV (reference sequence). CDR3 sequence (DNA): TGTGCCAGCAGTTTAACCGGGGGGAACACTGAAGCTTTCTTT. Its protein product is CASSLTGGNTEAFF.

The genes are TRBV7-9 and TRBJ2-2; the D gene is possibly TRBD2 (5 bases). Germline values: CDR1 SEHNR, CDR2 FQNEAQ (reference sequence). The germline V and J ends were trimmed by 5 bases and 6 bases, with 7 bases remaining between them. The CDR3 is 12 residues long. The CDR3 protein is CASSPGAGELFF. The DNA for the CDR3 is TGTGCCAGCAGCCCCGGGGCCGGGGAGCTGTTTTTT.

The chain joins TRBV9 to TRBJ2-7; 9 bases fit TRBD2. Trimming cost V 3 bases and J 2 bases; bases outside gene matches: 3. This CDR3 has 14 residues. The germline gives CDR1 SGDLS, CDR2 YYNGEE. In DNA, the CDR3 is TGTGCCAGCAGCGGACTAGCGGCTCCCTACGAGCAGTACTTC. This gives the protein CASSGLAAPYEQYF.

The sample holds one count of this clone. The rearrangement uses TRBV7-6 and TRBJ1-6; a possible D gene is TRBD1 (5 bases). This CDR3 comprises 14 residues. V was trimmed by 3 bases and J by 9 bases, leaving 12 bases between them. The germline CDR1 and CDR2 sequences are SGHVS and FNYEAQ. For the CDR3, the DNA is TGTGCCAGCAGCTTGGGCCAGGGCGGTTCACCCCTCCACTTT. Amino acids: CASSLGQGGSPLHF.

This clone was picked up one time. The chain couples TRBV7-8 to TRBJ1-1, with TRBD1 matching 7 bases. The length of the CDR3 is 14 residues. The ends lost 5 bases at V and 4 bases at J; junction bases unmatched: 7. Germline assignment: CDR1 SGHVS and CDR2 FQNEAQ. The CDR3 spells CASSPQGGVTEAFF. CDR3 nucleotides: TGTGCCAGCAGCCCCCAGGGGGGGGTCACTGAAGCTTTCTTT. Based on the CDR3 plus reference TRBV7-8 and TRBJ1-1, the full variable domain is GAGVSQSPRYKVAKRGQDVALRCDPISGHVSLFWYQQALGQGPEFLTYFQNEAQLDKSGLPSDRFFAERPEGSVSTLKIQRTQQEDSAVYLCASSPQGGVTEAFFGQGTRLTVV.

The chain carries TRBV6-5 and TRBJ2-5; the match to TRBD1 covers 9 bases. Gene TRBJ2-7 matches the end of the DNA better, so the J call may be wrong. Germline CDR1 is MNHEY and CDR2 is SVGAGI. CDR3 length equals 14 residues. CDR3 in amino acids: CASRRGQGPNEQYF. In DNA form, the CDR3 reads TGTGCCAGCAGACGGGGACAGGGTCCCAACGAGCAGTACTTC.